This TCR beta chain emerged from a study of control samples from healthy donors and cancer patients. Measured with immunoSEQ multiplex PCR; TCRdb has only the in-frame clones, and not every one. The data show under 150,000 clones, about 89% seen once. The CDR3 consists of 14 residues. The V and J ends lost 0 bases and 5 bases respectively, with 9 bases between them. Germline V gene lookup returns CDR1 SGHRS and CDR2 YFSETQ. This clonotype was obtained from a man aged 25 to 40 in good health. Sequenced: blood. This chain connects TRBV5-1 to TRBJ2-1; possible D gene TRBD2, 6 bases. The CDR3 DNA reads as TGCGCCAGCAGCTTGGCTAGCGCCCACAATGAGCAGTTCTTC. The encoded protein is CASSLASAHNEQFF.